This T cell receptor (beta chain) was sequenced during a study of OX40 agonist ivuxolimab in advanced cancers. With regard to the full study: Ivuxolimab, which targeted the costimulatory receptor OX40 (CD134), was an agonistic, fully human IgG2 monoclonal antibody. Patients were allowed to have had prior anti-PD-1, anti-PD-L1 or anti-CTLA-4 therapy, and 40% of the dose-escalation patients had been treated with checkpoint inhibitors. Partial responses occurred in three dose-escalation patients, of whom one had hepatocellular carcinoma and two had cutaneous melanoma. Among the approximately 50 dose-escalation patients, around 19 had hepatocellular carcinoma, approximately 15 melanoma, 9 renal cell carcinoma and 9 head and neck cancer. Intravenous ivuxolimab was administered to patients every 2 weeks at six dose levels: 0.01, 0.1, 0.3, 1.5, 3 and 10 mg/kg. The paper describes the monotherapy dose-escalation part (N = 52 patients) of the phase I trial of ivuxolimab. Peripheral TCRbeta sequencing aimed to test whether ivuxolimab altered TCR sequence diversity and caused clonal T-cell expansion. The dose-escalation cohort was around 84% male with a mean age of about 60 years, ranging from roughly 23 to 85.

For this clone: Its antigen has not been determined. One base away there is no much larger clone; base qualities are not given.

The trial excluded patients who had a history of autoimmune disease or who were on systemic immunosuppression. Peripheral blood for TCR sequencing was drawn from every dose cohort at baseline, at cycle 4 day 1 and at cycle 7 day 1. The samples were drawn from a first-in-human, open-label, multicenter phase I dose-escalation trial of ivuxolimab. Adults with locally advanced or metastatic melanoma, renal cell, hepatocellular, or head and neck squamous cell carcinoma were enrolled in the trial. Before TCR sequencing, CD4+ T cells and CD8+ T cells were sorted from peripheral blood as separate populations. Overall study results and their limits: At doses from 0.1 to 3.0 mg/kg, clonal expansion was seen in both CD4+ and CD8+ blood T cells between baseline and week 6. After ivuxolimab, CD8+ T cells had more expanded clones than CD4+ T cells on average. In the 0.1-3.0 mg/kg groups, partial responders were among the patients with the lowest normalized peripheral clonal expansion, particularly in CD8+ T cells. Low levels of normalized T-cell clonal expansion were also seen in some patients who did not respond. The antigen specificity of the clonally expanded peripheral T cells was not determined.

At the junction V is shortened by 6 bases and J by 9 bases, with 18 bases in between. There are 14 amino acids in the CDR3, from cysteine to phenylalanine inclusive. Kept here is only the CDR3 DNA, which spans 42 bases and is read in frame from base 1. CDR1 and CDR2, per the germline V gene, are MNHEY and SVGAGI. Genomic DNA was isolated from the sorted cells so that the TCRbeta CDR3 region could be sequenced. The immunoSEQ Assay was used to sequence the TCRbeta CDR3 regions. Held by TCRdb, this immuneACCESS table contains in-frame sequences only and omits some clones. Under half of the omission traces to an unresolved V gene where checked; the cause of the rest is unknown. The sample table contains tens of thousands of clones; only one count was recorded for 83% of them. About half of the sample goes to the ten largest clones.

Sequencing was performed on CD4+ or CD8+ T cells sorted from blood, taken in a trial of the OX40 agonist ivuxolimab. Rearrangement joined TRBV6-5 to TRBJ2-1; the best D guess is TRBD1, with 6 bases matching. This clonotype was sampled from an adult with an advanced solid tumor such as melanoma, head and neck, liver or kidney cancer. This receptor has the CDR3 CASSLGTTGVEQFF. The nucleotides read TGTGCCAGCAGCCTTGGGACGACAGGTGTTGAGCAGTTCTTC.